These T cell receptor beta chains were read from a single sample in a study of T-cell memory formation after mild COVID-19. TCRdb re-called the 5' RACE reads through MiXCR, storing one row per CDR3 protein. The data contain roughly 180,000 distinct CDR3 sequences, around a sixth of them singletons. The material sequenced was PBMCs or a T cell subset sorted from them (not recorded which). The receptors originated from a man younger than 35 who had mild COVID-19 (a few samples of this study predate the infection). Cell type and time point are not known. Each CDR3 is given with its conserved first and last residue. A D gene is named only where the DNA matches it firmly. Size is omitted from some rows. Given values are once, few, many or a class for expanded clones.

size: few; V: TRBV4-3; J: TRBJ2-7; D: .; CDR3: CPSSQAAGLGYEQYF; DNA: TGCCCCAGCAGCCAAGCGGCAGGGCTTGGGTACGAGCAGTACTTC
size: few; V: TRBV6-5; J: TRBJ1-2; D: .; CDR3: CASTSQRGRHYTF; DNA: TGTGCCAGCACCTCCCAGCGGGGGCGCCACTACACCTTC
size: few; V: TRBV20-1; J: TRBJ2-5; D: TRBD2; CDR3: CSAAGVQETQYF; DNA: TGCAGTGCTGCGGGGGTTCAAGAGACCCAGTACTTC
size: few; V: TRBV18; J: TRBJ1-1; D: TRBD1; CDR3: CASSGQGGPEAFF; DNA: TGTGCCAGCTCAGGACAGGGGGGGCCTGAAGCTTTCTTT
size: .; V: TRBV5-1; J: TRBJ1-2; D: TRBD1; CDR3: CASSEGTGYGYTF; DNA: TGCGCCAGCAGCGAAGGGACAGGCTATGGCTACACCTTC
size: few; V: TRBV5-1; J: TRBJ2-5; D: .; CDR3: CASSLTRVTETQYF; DNA: TGCGCCAGCAGCTTAACCAGGGTAACAGAGACCCAGTACTTC
size: .; V: TRBV16; J: TRBJ1-3; D: .; CDR3: CASSQSPNGNTIYF; DNA: TGTGCCAGCAGCCAATCCCCCAATGGAAACACCATATATTTT
size: few; V: TRBV7-2; J: TRBJ1-1; D: .; CDR3: CASSLLLNPEAFF; DNA: TGTGCCAGCAGCTTACTGCTGAACCCTGAAGCTTTCTTT
size: .; V: TRBV5-1; J: TRBJ2-2; D: .; CDR3: CASSFSGNSGELFF; DNA: TGCGCCAGCAGCTTCAGTGGGAACTCCGGGGAGCTGTTTTTT
size: few; V: TRBV7-3; J: TRBJ2-3; D: .; CDR3: CASSSRGGAGADTQYF; DNA: TGTGCCAGCAGCTCGCGTGGGGGGGCCGGAGCAGATACGCAGTATTTT
size: .; V: TRBV11-2; J: TRBJ2-6; D: .; CDR3: CASSGPGSGANVLTF; DNA: TGTGCCAGCAGCGGGCCCGGCTCTGGGGCCAACGTCCTGACTTTC
size: .; V: TRBV7-2; J: TRBJ2-2; D: TRBD1; CDR3: CASSVGTVQLGELFF; DNA: TGTGCCAGCAGCGTCGGGACAGTCCAGTTAGGGGAGCTGTTTTTT
size: few; V: TRBV7-2; J: TRBJ1-5; D: .; CDR3: CASSFDSDQPQHF; DNA: TGTGCCAGCAGCTTCGACAGTGATCAGCCCCAGCATTTT
size: few; V: TRBV5-1; J: TRBJ1-2; D: TRBD1; CDR3: CASSSTGGLPYGYTF; DNA: TGCGCCAGCAGCTCGACAGGGGGCCTACCCTATGGCTACACCTTC
size: .; V: TRBV4-2; J: TRBJ2-2; D: .; CDR3: CASSQETDRGELFF; DNA: TGTGCCAGCAGCCAAGAGACAGACCGTGGGGAGCTGTTTTTT
size: few; V: TRBV5-1; J: TRBJ2-1; D: .; CDR3: CASSPMVDSPYNEQFF; DNA: TGCGCCAGCAGCCCAATGGTAGATAGCCCCTACAATGAGCAGTTCTTC
size: .; V: TRBV28; J: TRBJ1-1; D: .; CDR3: CASSFPGSPLGAFF; DNA: TGTGCCAGCAGTTTCCCCGGAAGCCCGTTGGGGGCTTTCTTT
size: medium-sized; V: TRBV7-2; J: TRBJ1-5; D: .; CDR3: CASSLVGGGNQPQHF; DNA: TGTGCCAGCAGCTTAGTCGGCGGGGGCAATCAGCCCCAGCATTTT
size: many; V: TRBV3-1; J: TRBJ2-3; D: TRBD2; CDR3: CASSHARGGTDTQYF; DNA: TGTGCCAGCAGCCACGCGCGGGGGGGCACAGATACGCAGTATTTT
size: .; V: TRBV11-1; J: TRBJ1-6; D: .; CDR3: CASSPSQGVESPLHF; DNA: TGTGCCAGCAGCCCATCGCAAGGCGTAGAATCACCCCTCCACTTT
size: .; V: TRBV6-2/TRBV6-3; J: TRBJ1-1; D: TRBD1; CDR3: CASRSQGGATEAFF; DNA: TGTGCCAGCAGATCTCAGGGGGGGGCCACTGAAGCTTTCTTT
size: many; V: TRBV5-1; J: TRBJ2-7; D: .; CDR3: CASSSGWGSSEGSYEQYF; DNA: TGCGCCAGCAGCTCGGGTTGGGGGTCCTCGGAGGGGTCCTACGAGCAGTACTTC
size: few; V: TRBV5-1; J: TRBJ2-7; D: TRBD2; CDR3: CASSLASGDYEQYF; DNA: TGCGCCAGCAGCTTAGCTAGCGGGGACTACGAGCAGTACTTC
size: many; V: TRBV7-2; J: TRBJ2-1; D: TRBD2; CDR3: CASSFSGSSYNEQFF; DNA: TGTGCCAGCAGCTTTAGCGGGAGCTCCTACAATGAGCAGTTCTTC
size: .; V: TRBV5-1; J: TRBJ2-1; D: TRBD2; CDR3: CASSGLAGTNEQFF; DNA: TGCGCCAGCAGCGGGCTAGCGGGGACCAATGAGCAGTTCTTC
size: few; V: TRBV7-9; J: TRBJ1-1; D: .; CDR3: CASSWSTGVTEAFF; DNA: TGTGCCAGCAGCTGGAGTACCGGGGTCACTGAAGCTTTCTTT
size: .; V: TRBV7-6; J: TRBJ2-1; D: TRBD2; CDR3: CASSSQGSLASYASLRRNEQFF; DNA: TGTGCCAGCAGCTCGCAAGGCTCACTAGCGAGTTACGCAAGCTTACGCCGCAATGAGCAGTTCTTC
size: .; V: TRBV6-6; J: TRBJ2-7; D: TRBD2; CDR3: CASSGLAQAYEQYF; DNA: TGTGCCAGCTCCGGACTAGCCCAGGCCTACGAGCAGTACTTC
size: .; V: TRBV7-9; J: TRBJ2-5; D: .; CDR3: CASSLGGFPETQYF; DNA: TGTGCCAGCAGCTTGGGGGGATTCCCAGAGACCCAGTACTTC
size: .; V: TRBV18; J: TRBJ1-1; D: .; CDR3: CASSPPTVNTEAFF; DNA: TGTGCCAGCTCACCTCCGACGGTGAACACTGAAGCTTTCTTT
size: .; V: TRBV12-3/TRBV12-4; J: TRBJ2-1; D: .; CDR3: CASSLIGGVYNEQFF; DNA: TGTGCCAGCAGTTTAATCGGCGGGGTTTACAATGAGCAGTTCTTC
size: .; V: TRBV4-1; J: TRBJ2-1; D: .; CDR3: CASSQVGVFIHEQFF; DNA: TGCGCCAGCAGCCAAGTCGGTGTTTTTATCCATGAGCAGTTCTTC
size: .; V: TRBV7-9; J: TRBJ1-1; D: .; CDR3: CASSRILEQRNTEAFF; DNA: TGTGCCAGCAGCCGTATTCTGGAGCAGAGGAACACTGAAGCTTTCTTT
size: few; V: TRBV6-4; J: TRBJ2-3; D: .; CDR3: CASSEEEGTDTQYF; DNA: TGTGCCAGCAGTGAGGAGGAGGGCACAGATACGCAGTATTTT
size: .; V: TRBV5-6; J: TRBJ2-3; D: .; CDR3: CASSLARRADTQYF; DNA: TGTGCCAGCAGCTTGGCTAGAAGAGCAGATACGCAGTATTTT
size: few; V: TRBV20-1; J: TRBJ2-2; D: .; CDR3: CSARGLPMNTGELFF; DNA: TGCAGTGCTAGAGGACTACCAATGAACACCGGGGAGCTGTTTTTT
size: .; V: TRBV15; J: TRBJ2-3; D: .; CDR3: CATSRRTGVGNTQYF; DNA: TGTGCCACCAGCAGGAGAACCGGGGTTGGCAATACGCAGTATTTT
size: .; V: TRBV4-2; J: TRBJ1-6; D: .; CDR3: CASSREAGAGGQNSPLHF; DNA: TGTGCCAGCAGCCGAGAGGCGGGCGCTGGGGGGCAGAATTCACCCCTCCACTTT
size: few; V: TRBV5-1; J: TRBJ1-1; D: .; CDR3: CASRTEMNTEAFF; DNA: TGCGCCAGCCGGACCGAGATGAACACTGAAGCTTTCTTT
size: few; V: TRBV20-1; J: TRBJ2-3; D: TRBD2; CDR3: CSARGLAGGPRAQYF; DNA: TGCAGTGCTAGAGGACTAGCGGGGGGACCGCGAGCGCAGTATTTT
size: many; V: TRBV7-2; J: TRBJ2-1; D: .; CDR3: CASSLGRGSEQFF; DNA: TGTGCCAGCAGCTTAGGACGGGGCAGTGAGCAGTTCTTC
size: .; V: TRBV5-1; J: TRBJ2-1; D: .; CDR3: CASRDSSYNEQFF; DNA: TGCGCCAGCAGGGACAGCTCCTACAATGAGCAGTTCTTC
size: few; V: TRBV24-1; J: TRBJ2-1; D: TRBD2; CDR3: CATSVAGVVNEQFF; DNA: TGTGCCACCAGCGTTGCGGGGGTAGTAAATGAGCAGTTCTTC
size: few; V: TRBV14; J: TRBJ2-1; D: TRBD1; CDR3: CASSQDYKRGTGPNEQFF; DNA: TGTGCCAGCAGCCAAGATTATAAAAGAGGGACAGGTCCCAATGAGCAGTTCTTC
size: few; V: TRBV12-3/TRBV12-4; J: TRBJ2-3; D: TRBD1; CDR3: CASSSNRGRLADTQYF; DNA: TGTGCCAGCAGTTCCAACAGGGGTAGACTCGCAGATACGCAGTATTTT
size: .; V: TRBV7-2; J: TRBJ1-5; D: .; CDR3: CASSLASRTRIHF; DNA: TGTGCCAGCAGCTTAGCTTCTCGGACCCGGATCCATTTT
size: few; V: TRBV5-1; J: TRBJ1-6; D: TRBD1; CDR3: CASSLWTGANSPLHF; DNA: TGCGCCAGCAGCCTTTGGACAGGGGCCAATTCACCCCTCCACTTT
size: .; V: TRBV7-9; J: TRBJ2-2; D: .; CDR3: CARGLNTGELFF; DNA: TGTGCCAGGGGACTGAACACCGGGGAGCTGTTTTTT
size: few; V: TRBV20-1; J: TRBJ2-5; D: TRBD1; CDR3: CSARESKGAIETQYF; DNA: TGCAGTGCTAGAGAGTCCAAGGGGGCGATAGAGACCCAGTACTTC
size: .; V: TRBV3-1; J: TRBJ2-1; D: .; CDR3: CASSQGFREQFF; DNA: TGTGCCAGCAGCCAAGGGTTCCGGGAGCAGTTCTTC
size: .; V: TRBV3-1; J: TRBJ1-6; D: .; CDR3: CASSHGQLNSPLNF; DNA: TGTGCCAGCAGTCATGGACAGTTAAATTCACCCCTCAACTTT
size: few; V: TRBV7-3; J: TRBJ2-5; D: .; CDR3: CASSLNGFQETQYF; DNA: TGTGCCAGCAGCTTAAACGGGTTCCAAGAGACCCAGTACTTC
size: .; V: TRBV2; J: TRBJ2-3; D: TRBD2; CDR3: CASSTGTSGGTQYF; DNA: TGTGCCAGCAGTACCGGGACTAGCGGGGGTACGCAGTATTTT
size: many; V: TRBV10-3; J: TRBJ2-4; D: .; CDR3: CAISAEGNIQYF; DNA: TGTGCCATCAGTGCTGAGGGAAACATTCAGTACTTC
size: many; V: TRBV12-3/TRBV12-4; J: TRBJ1-2; D: .; CDR3: CASSLRGNYGYTF; DNA: TGTGCCAGCAGTTTACGGGGGAACTATGGCTACACCTTC